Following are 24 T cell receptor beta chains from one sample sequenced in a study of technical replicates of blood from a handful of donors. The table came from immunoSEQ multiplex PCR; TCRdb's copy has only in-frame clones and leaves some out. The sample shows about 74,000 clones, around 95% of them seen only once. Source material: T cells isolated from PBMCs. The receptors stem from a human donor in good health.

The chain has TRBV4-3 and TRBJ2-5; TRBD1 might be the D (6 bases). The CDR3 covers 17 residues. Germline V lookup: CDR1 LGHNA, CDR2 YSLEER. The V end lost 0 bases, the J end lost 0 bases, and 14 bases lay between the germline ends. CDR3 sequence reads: CASSQEHRVEYQETQYF. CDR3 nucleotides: TGCGCCAGCAGCCAAGAACACAGGGTCGAGTACCAAGAGACCCAGTACTTC.

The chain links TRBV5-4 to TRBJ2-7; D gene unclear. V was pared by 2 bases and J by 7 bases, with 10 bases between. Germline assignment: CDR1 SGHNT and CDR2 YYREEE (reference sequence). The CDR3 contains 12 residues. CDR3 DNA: TGTGCCAGCAGCTTCGGTCCTTCTGAGCAGTACTTC. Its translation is CASSFGPSEQYF.

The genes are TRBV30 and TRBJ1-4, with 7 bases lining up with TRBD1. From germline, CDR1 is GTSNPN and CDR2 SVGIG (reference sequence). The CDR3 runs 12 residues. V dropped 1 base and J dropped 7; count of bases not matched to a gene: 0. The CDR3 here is CAWSGQGEKLFF. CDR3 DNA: TGTGCCTGGAGTGGACAGGGTGAAAAACTGTTTTTT.

CDR3 sequence reads: CASSYNFQEQFF. The CDR3 DNA is TGTGCCAGCAGTTACAACTTCCAAGAGCAGTTCTTC. V is TRBV6-5 and J is TRBJ2-1; no reliable D call. Trimming removed 2 bases at V and 10 bases at J, with 9 bases between. Per the germline V gene, CDR1 is MNHEY and CDR2 is SVGAGI. The CDR3 extends over 12 amino acids.

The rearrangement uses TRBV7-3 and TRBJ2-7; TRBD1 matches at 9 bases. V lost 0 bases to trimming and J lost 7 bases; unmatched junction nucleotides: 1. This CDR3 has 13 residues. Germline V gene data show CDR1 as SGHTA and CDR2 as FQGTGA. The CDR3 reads CASSLTGTGEQYF. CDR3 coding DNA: TGTGCCAGCAGCTTAACTGGGACAGGGGAGCAGTACTTC. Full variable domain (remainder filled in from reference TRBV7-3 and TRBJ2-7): GAGVSQTPSNKVTEKGKYVELRCDPISGHTALYWYRQSLGQGPEFLIYFQGTGAADDSGLPNDRFFAVRPEGSVSTLKIQRTERGDSAVYLCASSLTGTGEQYFGPGTRLTVT.

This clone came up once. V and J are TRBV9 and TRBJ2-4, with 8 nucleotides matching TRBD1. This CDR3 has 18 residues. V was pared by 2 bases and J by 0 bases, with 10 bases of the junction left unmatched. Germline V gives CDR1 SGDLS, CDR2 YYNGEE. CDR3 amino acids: CASSVTGGSLLAKNIQYF. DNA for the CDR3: TGTGCCAGCAGCGTTACAGGGGGTTCCCTTCTAGCCAAAAACATTCAGTACTTC. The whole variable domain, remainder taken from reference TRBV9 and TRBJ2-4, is DSGVTQTPKHLITATGQRVTLRCSPRSGDLSVYWYQQSLDQGLQFLIQYYNGEERAKGNILERFSAQQFPDLHSELNLSSLELGDSALYFCASSVTGGSLLAKNIQYFGAGTRLSVL.

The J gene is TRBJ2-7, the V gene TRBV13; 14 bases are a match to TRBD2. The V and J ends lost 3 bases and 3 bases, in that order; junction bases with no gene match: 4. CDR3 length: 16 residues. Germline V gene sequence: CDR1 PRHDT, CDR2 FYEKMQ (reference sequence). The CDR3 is CASSFYGLAGGYEQYF. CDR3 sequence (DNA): TGTGCCAGCAGCTTTTATGGACTAGCGGGAGGCTACGAGCAGTACTTC.

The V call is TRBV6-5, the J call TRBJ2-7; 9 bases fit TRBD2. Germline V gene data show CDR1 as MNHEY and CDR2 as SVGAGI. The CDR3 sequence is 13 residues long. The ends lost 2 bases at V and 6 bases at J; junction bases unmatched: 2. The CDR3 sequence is CASSYGGRGEQYF. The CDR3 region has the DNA TGTGCCAGCAGTTACGGCGGGAGGGGCGAGCAGTACTTC.

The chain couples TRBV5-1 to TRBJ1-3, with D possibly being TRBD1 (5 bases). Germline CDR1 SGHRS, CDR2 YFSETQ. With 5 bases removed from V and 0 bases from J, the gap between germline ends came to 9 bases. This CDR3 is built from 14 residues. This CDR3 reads CASSPGSSGNTIYF. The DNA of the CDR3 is TGCGCCAGCAGTCCAGGGTCCTCTGGAAACACCATATATTTT.

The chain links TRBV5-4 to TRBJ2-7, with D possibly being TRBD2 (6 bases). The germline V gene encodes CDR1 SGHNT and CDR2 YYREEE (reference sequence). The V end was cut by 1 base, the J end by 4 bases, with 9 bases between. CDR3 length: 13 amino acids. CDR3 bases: TGTGCCAGCAGCTTGCTAGGGAGGTACGAGCAGTACTTC. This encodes CASSLLGRYEQYF. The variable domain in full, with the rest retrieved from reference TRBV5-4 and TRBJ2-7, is ETGVTQSPTHLIKTRGQQVTLRCSSQSGHNTVSWYQQALGQGPQFIFQYYREEENGRGNFPPRFSGLQFPNYSSELNVNALELDDSALYLCASSLLGRYEQYFGPGTRLTVT.

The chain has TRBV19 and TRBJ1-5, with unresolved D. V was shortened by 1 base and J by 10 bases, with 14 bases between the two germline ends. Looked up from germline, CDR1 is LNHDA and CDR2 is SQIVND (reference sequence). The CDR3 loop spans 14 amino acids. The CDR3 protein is CASSIGVEGQPQHF. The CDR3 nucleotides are TGTGCCAGTAGTATAGGAGTGGAGGGCCAACCCCAGCATTTT.

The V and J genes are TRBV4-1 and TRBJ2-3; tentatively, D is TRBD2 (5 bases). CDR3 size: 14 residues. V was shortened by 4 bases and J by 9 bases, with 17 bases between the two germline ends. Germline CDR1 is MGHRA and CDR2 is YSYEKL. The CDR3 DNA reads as TGCGCCAGCAGCCCGATTTTTAAGGAGCGGACGCAGTATTTT. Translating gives CASSPIFKERTQYF.

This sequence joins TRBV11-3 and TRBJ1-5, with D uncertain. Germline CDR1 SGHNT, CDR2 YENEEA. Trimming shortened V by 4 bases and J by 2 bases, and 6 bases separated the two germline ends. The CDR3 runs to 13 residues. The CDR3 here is CASSSSGNQPQHF. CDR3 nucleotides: TGTGCCAGCAGCTCTAGCGGCAATCAGCCCCAGCATTTT.

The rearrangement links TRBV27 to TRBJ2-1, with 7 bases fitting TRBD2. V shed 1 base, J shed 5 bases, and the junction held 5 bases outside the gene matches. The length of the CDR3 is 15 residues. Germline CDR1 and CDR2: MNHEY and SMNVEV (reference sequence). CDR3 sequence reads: CASSLWASGNNEQFF. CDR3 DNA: TGTGCCAGCAGTTTATGGGCTAGCGGTAACAATGAGCAGTTCTTC.

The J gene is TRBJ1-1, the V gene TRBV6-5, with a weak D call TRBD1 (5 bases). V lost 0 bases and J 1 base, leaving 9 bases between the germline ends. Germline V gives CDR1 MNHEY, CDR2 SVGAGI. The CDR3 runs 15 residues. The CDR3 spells CASSYSAGQNTEAFF. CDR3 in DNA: TGTGCCAGCAGTTACTCAGCTGGACAGAACACTGAAGCTTTCTTT.

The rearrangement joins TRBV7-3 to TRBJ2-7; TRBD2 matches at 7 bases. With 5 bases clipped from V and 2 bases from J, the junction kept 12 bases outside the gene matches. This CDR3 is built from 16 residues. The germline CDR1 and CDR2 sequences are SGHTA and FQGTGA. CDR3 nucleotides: TGTGCCAGCAGCCCGACGACCTCTAGCGGCACCTACGAGCAGTACTTC. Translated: CASSPTTSSGTYEQYF. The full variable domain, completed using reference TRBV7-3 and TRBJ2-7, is GAGVSQTPSNKVTEKGKYVELRCDPISGHTALYWYRQSLGQGPEFLIYFQGTGAADDSGLPNDRFFAVRPEGSVSTLKIQRTERGDSAVYLCASSPTTSSGTYEQYFGPGTRLTVT.

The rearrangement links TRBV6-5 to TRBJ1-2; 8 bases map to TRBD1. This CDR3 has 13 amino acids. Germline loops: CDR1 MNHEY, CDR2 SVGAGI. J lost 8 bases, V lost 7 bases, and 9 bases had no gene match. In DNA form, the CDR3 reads TGTGCCAGCACCCCAGGGGGCTGGAGCGGCTACACCTTC. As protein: CASTPGGWSGYTF.

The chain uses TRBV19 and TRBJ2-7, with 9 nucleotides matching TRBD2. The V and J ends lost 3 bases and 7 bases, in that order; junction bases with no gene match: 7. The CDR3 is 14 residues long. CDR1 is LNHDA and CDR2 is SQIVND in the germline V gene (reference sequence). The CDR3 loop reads CASSMIAGDHEQYF. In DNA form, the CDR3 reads TGTGCCAGTAGTATGATAGCGGGAGATCATGAGCAGTACTTC.

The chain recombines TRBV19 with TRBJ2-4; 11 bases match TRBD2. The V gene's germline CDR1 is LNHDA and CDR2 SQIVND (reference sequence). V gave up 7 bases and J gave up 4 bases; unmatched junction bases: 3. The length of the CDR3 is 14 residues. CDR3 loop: CASMGLAEKNIQYF. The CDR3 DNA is TGTGCCAGTATGGGACTAGCGGAAAAAAACATTCAGTACTTC.

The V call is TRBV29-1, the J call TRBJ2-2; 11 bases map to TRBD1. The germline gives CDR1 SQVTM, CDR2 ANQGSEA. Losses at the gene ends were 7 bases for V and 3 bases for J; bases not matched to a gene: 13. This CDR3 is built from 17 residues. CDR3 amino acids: CSAVGGQGVLDTGELFF. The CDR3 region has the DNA TGCAGCGCCGTGGGGGGACAGGGGGTTTTAGACACCGGGGAGCTGTTTTTT.

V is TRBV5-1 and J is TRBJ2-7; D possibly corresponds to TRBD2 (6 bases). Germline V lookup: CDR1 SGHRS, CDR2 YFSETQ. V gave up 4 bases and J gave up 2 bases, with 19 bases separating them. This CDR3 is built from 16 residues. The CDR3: CASSVTGGAGTYEQYF. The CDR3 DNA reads TGCGCCAGCAGCGTAACCGGCGGGGCGGGAACCTACGAGCAGTACTTC.

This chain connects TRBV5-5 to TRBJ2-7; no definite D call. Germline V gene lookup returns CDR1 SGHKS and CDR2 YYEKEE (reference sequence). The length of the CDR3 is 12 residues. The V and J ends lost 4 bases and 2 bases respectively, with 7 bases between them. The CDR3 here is CASSPPTYEQYF. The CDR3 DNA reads TGTGCCAGCAGCCCACCTACCTACGAGCAGTACTTC.

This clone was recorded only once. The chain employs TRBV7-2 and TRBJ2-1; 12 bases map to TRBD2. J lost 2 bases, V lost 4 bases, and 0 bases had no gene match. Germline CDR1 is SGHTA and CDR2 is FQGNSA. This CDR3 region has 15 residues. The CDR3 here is CASSSSGRAYNEQFF. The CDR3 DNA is TGTGCCAGCAGCTCTAGCGGGAGGGCCTACAATGAGCAGTTCTTC. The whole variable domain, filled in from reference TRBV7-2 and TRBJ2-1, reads GAGVSQSPSNKVTEKGKDVELRCDPISGHTALYWYRQSLGQGLEFLIYFQGNSAPDKSGLPSDRFSAERTGGSVSTLTIQRTQQEDSAVYLCASSSSGRAYNEQFFGPGTRLTVL.

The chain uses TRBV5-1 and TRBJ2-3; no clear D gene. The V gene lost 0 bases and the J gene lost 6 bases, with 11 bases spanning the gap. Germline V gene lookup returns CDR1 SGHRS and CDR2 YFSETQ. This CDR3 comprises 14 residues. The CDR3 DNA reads TGCGCCAGCAGCTTGGCCTGGAGAGTCGATACGCAGTATTTT. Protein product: CASSLAWRVDTQYF.